A selection of T cell receptor beta chains follows, all from one sample in a study of shared clonotypes between healthy human individuals. Produced via immunoSEQ multiplex PCR; TCRdb's table is partial and in-frame only. The sample consists of 2.5 million or so clones, over 85% of them appearing once. Sample: naive CD4+ T cells sorted from blood. Receptor source: a man in his late teens or twenties in good health. The CDR3 runs from the conserved cysteine through the conserved F or W. The D gene is left open where the match is weak. Not every row has a clone size; where given, it reads once, few, many or a size class.

clone size: -
V gene: TRBV5-1
J gene: TRBJ2-5
D gene: -
CDR3 DNA: TGCGCCAGCAGCTTTTGGGTGGGAGATAAAGAGACCCAGTACTTC
CDR3 protein: CASSFWVGDKETQYF

clone size: -
V gene: TRBV5-4
J gene: TRBJ2-2
D gene: -
CDR3 DNA: TGTGCCAGCAGCCCGGGACTCCATACCGGGGAGCTGTTTTTT
CDR3 protein: CASSPGLHTGELFF

clone size: -
V gene: TRBV7-3
J gene: TRBJ2-5
D gene: -
CDR3 DNA: TGTGCCAGCAGCTTAGCGGGGGCGTCACGCCGGGGGACCCAGTACTTC
CDR3 protein: CASSLAGASRRGTQYF

clone size: -
V gene: TRBV7-2
J gene: TRBJ2-7
D gene: TRBD2
CDR3 DNA: TGTGCCAGCAGCCCTCAGGGACTAGCGGGTTACGAGCAGTACTTC
CDR3 protein: CASSPQGLAGYEQYF

clone size: -
V gene: TRBV5-1
J gene: TRBJ2-7
D gene: TRBD1
CDR3 DNA: TGCGCCAGCAGCTCCGGACAGGGCAACGAGCAGTACTTC
CDR3 protein: CASSSGQGNEQYF

clone size: -
V gene: TRBV19
J gene: TRBJ1-2
D gene: -
CDR3 DNA: TGTGCCAGTAGTGCACAGTTGAACTATGGCTACACCTTC
CDR3 protein: CASSAQLNYGYTF

clone size: -
V gene: TRBV5-6
J gene: TRBJ1-1
D gene: -
CDR3 DNA: TGTGCCAGCAGCCGAGACAGATTGGGTACTGAAGCTTTCTTT
CDR3 protein: CASSRDRLGTEAFF

clone size: -
V gene: TRBV18
J gene: TRBJ2-3
D gene: -
CDR3 DNA: TGTGCCAGCTCACCACTGTTATACCCGCCAGATACGCAGTATTTT
CDR3 protein: CASSPLLYPPDTQYF

clone size: -
V gene: TRBV6-5
J gene: TRBJ2-1
D gene: -
CDR3 DNA: TGTGCCAGCGGGGGTAGCGGACCCTACAATGAGCAGTTCTTC
CDR3 protein: CASGGSGPYNEQFF

clone size: -
V gene: TRBV28
J gene: TRBJ2-7
D gene: -
CDR3 DNA: TGTGCCAGCAGTTTATCGGGGTACGCGTCCTACGAGCAGTACTTC
CDR3 protein: CASSLSGYASYEQYF

clone size: -
V gene: TRBV7-2
J gene: TRBJ2-5
D gene: TRBD2
CDR3 DNA: TGTGCCAGCAGCCCCGGGGGGGAAGAGACCCAGTACTTC
CDR3 protein: CASSPGGEETQYF

clone size: few
V gene: TRBV12-5
J gene: TRBJ1-1
D gene: -
CDR3 DNA: TGTGCTAGTGGTCTGCTAATCTGGGAAGGGGAGACCACTGAAGCTTTCTTT
CDR3 protein: CASGLLIWEGETTEAFF

clone size: -
V gene: TRBV4-3
J gene: TRBJ1-4
D gene: TRBD1
CDR3 DNA: TGCGCCAGCAGCCGGTACAGGGGGCCTACTAATGAAAAACTGTTTTTT
CDR3 protein: CASSRYRGPTNEKLFF

clone size: -
V gene: TRBV4-3
J gene: TRBJ1-1
D gene: -
CDR3 DNA: TGCGCCAGCAGCCAAGATCTCAGGTCCCAGAACACTGAAGCTTTCTTT
CDR3 protein: CASSQDLRSQNTEAFF

clone size: -
V gene: TRBV6-5
J gene: TRBJ1-4
D gene: TRBD1
CDR3 DNA: TGTGCCACCCGACAGGGAACGTATGAAAAACTGTTTTTT
CDR3 protein: CATRQGTYEKLFF

clone size: -
V gene: TRBV6-1
J gene: TRBJ2-7
D gene: -
CDR3 DNA: TGTGCCAGCAGTGAAGCTCAACAGGGCCGGGCTCTCTACGAGCAGTACTTC
CDR3 protein: CASSEAQQGRALYEQYF

clone size: once
V gene: TRBV4-2
J gene: TRBJ1-4
D gene: -
CDR3 DNA: TGTGCCAGCAGCCAAGGACAGCCTGCAACTAATGAAAAACTGTTTTTT
CDR3 protein: CASSQGQPATNEKLFF

clone size: -
V gene: TRBV7-9
J gene: TRBJ1-4
D gene: -
CDR3 DNA: TGTGCCAGCAGCCGTCTGGGAGGGGTGGTATCAACTAATGAAAAACTGTTTTTT
CDR3 protein: CASSRLGGVVSTNEKLFF

clone size: -
V gene: TRBV18
J gene: TRBJ2-3
D gene: -
CDR3 DNA: TGTGCCAGCTCACCGCAGCGGGCCCTCACAGATACGCAGTATTTT
CDR3 protein: CASSPQRALTDTQYF

clone size: -
V gene: TRBV6-6
J gene: TRBJ2-3
D gene: -
CDR3 DNA: TGTGCCAGCTCCACCGACCGGGATACGCAGTATTTT
CDR3 protein: CASSTDRDTQYF

clone size: -
V gene: TRBV5-8
J gene: TRBJ1-6
D gene: -
CDR3 DNA: TGTGCCAGCATCCTGTCGGGGGGCTATAATTCACCCCTCCACTTT
CDR3 protein: CASILSGGYNSPLHF

clone size: few
V gene: TRBV6-5
J gene: TRBJ1-3
D gene: -
CDR3 DNA: TGTGCCAGCAGCCGACTGATTTCTGGAAACACCATATATTTT
CDR3 protein: CASSRLISGNTIYF

clone size: -
V gene: TRBV13
J gene: TRBJ2-3
D gene: TRBD2
CDR3 DNA: TGTGCCAGCAGCCCATACGGGAGGGCAGCCAGCACAGATACGCAGTATTTT
CDR3 protein: CASSPYGRAASTDTQYF

clone size: once
V gene: TRBV11-2
J gene: TRBJ1-4
D gene: -
CDR3 DNA: TGTGCCAGCAGCCCGTTGAGGGAGGAAAAACTGTTTTTT
CDR3 protein: CASSPLREEKLFF

clone size: -
V gene: TRBV13
J gene: TRBJ1-1
D gene: -
CDR3 DNA: TGTGCCAGCAGCTTAATGTGGGCAGGGGACACTGAAGCTTTCTTT
CDR3 protein: CASSLMWAGDTEAFF

clone size: once
V gene: TRBV2
J gene: TRBJ2-3
D gene: TRBD2
CDR3 DNA: TGTGCCAGCAACCAAGCGGGATATACGCAGTATTTT
CDR3 protein: CASNQAGYTQYF

clone size: -
V gene: TRBV7-2
J gene: TRBJ2-2
D gene: TRBD1
CDR3 DNA: TGTGCCAGCACCCCGGACAGGGCGGCCGGGGAGCTGTTTTTT
CDR3 protein: CASTPDRAAGELFF

clone size: -
V gene: TRBV5-1
J gene: TRBJ2-1
D gene: TRBD2
CDR3 DNA: TGCGCCAGCAGATTTACCGGGACTAGCGGCTACAATGAGCAGTTCTTC
CDR3 protein: CASRFTGTSGYNEQFF

clone size: -
V gene: TRBV11-2
J gene: TRBJ2-3
D gene: -
CDR3 DNA: TGTGCCAGCAGCTTAATAAGGGGGAAGGCAAACACAGATACGCAGTATTTT
CDR3 protein: CASSLIRGKANTDTQYF

clone size: -
V gene: TRBV5-1
J gene: TRBJ2-1
D gene: -
CDR3 DNA: TGCGCCAGCAGCTTGGCGGCGGACAACCGATATGAGCAGTTCTTC
CDR3 protein: CASSLAADNRYEQFF

clone size: -
V gene: TRBV18
J gene: TRBJ2-5
D gene: TRBD1
CDR3 DNA: TGTGCCAGCTCACCAGTCGGACAGGGTAGACAAGAGACCCAGTACTTC
CDR3 protein: CASSPVGQGRQETQYF

clone size: -
V gene: TRBV30
J gene: TRBJ2-1
D gene: -
CDR3 DNA: TGTGCCTGGATGAGCGGAGGAGTAGGCAGTGAGCAGTTCTTC
CDR3 protein: CAWMSGGVGSEQFF

clone size: -
V gene: TRBV28
J gene: TRBJ2-7
D gene: TRBD2
CDR3 DNA: TGTGCCAGCAGTCCACCGACTAGCGGAGCCTACGAGCAGTACTTC
CDR3 protein: CASSPPTSGAYEQYF

clone size: -
V gene: TRBV5-1
J gene: TRBJ1-2
D gene: -
CDR3 DNA: TGCGCCAGCAGCTTGGGCAGGGGAAAGGGTGGCTACACCTTC
CDR3 protein: CASSLGRGKGGYTF

clone size: -
V gene: TRBV5-8
J gene: TRBJ1-5
D gene: TRBD1
CDR3 DNA: TGTGCCAGCAGCGCCGGACAGGGGGGAAAGCCCCAGCATTTT
CDR3 protein: CASSAGQGGKPQHF

clone size: -
V gene: TRBV7-2
J gene: TRBJ2-5
D gene: -
CDR3 DNA: TGTGCCAGCAGCTTAGGCCAAGAGACCCAGTACTTC
CDR3 protein: CASSLGQETQYF

clone size: -
V gene: TRBV25-1
J gene: TRBJ1-4
D gene: -
CDR3 DNA: TGTGCCAGCAGTGCCCCCGGGACGGTAAATGAAAAACTGTTTTTT
CDR3 protein: CASSAPGTVNEKLFF

clone size: -
V gene: TRBV5-6
J gene: TRBJ2-7
D gene: -
CDR3 DNA: TGTGCCAGCAGCTCGACGCTAGGCTCCTACGAGCAGTACTTC
CDR3 protein: CASSSTLGSYEQYF

clone size: -
V gene: TRBV4-3
J gene: TRBJ2-1
D gene: TRBD1
CDR3 DNA: TGCGCCAGCAGCCTAAGACAGCCAGGACAGGGTTCCTACAATGAGCAGTTCTTC
CDR3 protein: CASSLRQPGQGSYNEQFF

clone size: -
V gene: TRBV28
J gene: TRBJ1-5
D gene: -
CDR3 DNA: TGTGCCAGCAGCGCTAGTAGTTACTATAGCAATCAGCCCCAGCATTTT
CDR3 protein: CASSASSYYSNQPQHF

clone size: -
V gene: TRBV10-3
J gene: TRBJ1-1
D gene: -
CDR3 DNA: TGTGCCATCAGTGAGGTTTCAGCGAACACTGAAGCTTTCTTT
CDR3 protein: CAISEVSANTEAFF

clone size: -
V gene: TRBV7-9
J gene: TRBJ1-3
D gene: -
CDR3 DNA: TGTGCCAGCAGCTCGGTCGGTTCTGGCAGGGAGGATCGAAACACCATATATTTT
CDR3 protein: CASSSVGSGREDRNTIYF

clone size: -
V gene: TRBV9
J gene: TRBJ1-2
D gene: -
CDR3 DNA: TGTGCCAGCAGCGTACATCAGGGGTACTATGGCTACACCTTC
CDR3 protein: CASSVHQGYYGYTF

clone size: -
V gene: TRBV7-2
J gene: TRBJ1-6
D gene: -
CDR3 DNA: TGTGCCAGCAGCTTAGATGTCTTGTCCCTCCACTTT
CDR3 protein: CASSLDVLSLHF

clone size: -
V gene: TRBV2
J gene: TRBJ2-7
D gene: -
CDR3 DNA: TGTGCCAGCAGTGAAGCGCTAGGCAGGCCGGAAATTTACGAGCAGTACTTC
CDR3 protein: CASSEALGRPEIYEQYF